The source of this T cell receptor (beta chain) is a study of PD-L1 blockade in urothelial cancer. Overall study: Atezolizumab was started by patients in 2014 at 1,200 mg intravenously every 3 weeks.

Trimming took off 3 bases at V and 0 bases at J, with 12 bases between the two ends. The CDR3 is made up of 15 amino acids. Synthetic analogs of TCR templates were spiked into every PCR. The table came from immunoSEQ multiplex PCR; TCRdb's copy has only in-frame clones and leaves some out. The table records around 50,000 clones, under 85% of them present only once. The time point: peripheral blood 6 weeks after treatment start. This sequence originates from a man in his fifties with urothelial cancer. The chain is built from TRBV23-1 and TRBJ2-7; TRBD1 is a possible D gene (6 bases). TRBV23-1 is treated as an ORF (open reading frame) with a function not yet certain. Sequencing was performed on PBMCs, taken around atezolizumab (anti-PD-L1) treatment. This chain's CDR3 is CASSQWTVSSYEQYF. As DNA, the CDR3 is TGCGCCAGCAGTCAGTGGACAGTTAGCTCCTACGAGCAGTACTTC.